The T cell receptor (beta chain) described here comes from a study of blood T cell repertoires in COVID-19. Study in general: Some COVID-19 samples were acute and others convalescent; all came from the United States, Italy and Spain. PBMCs, B-cell-depleted T cells, or T cells were the source of the cDNA or gDNA that made up the material.

Authors' processing steps: Counts of nucleated cells, estimated from reference gene primer amplification, were obtained. TCRdb's copy holds only in-frame clones and misses some; the assay was immunoSEQ multiplex PCR. V and J calls and clone size are given by that table; D and trimming were obtained from the DNA. In the table there are 50,000 or so clones, around 87% of which are singletons. The germline gives CDR1 LNHNV, CDR2 YYDKDF (reference sequence). V lost 3 bases, J lost 4 bases, and 10 bases lay in between. The CDR3 sequence is 13 residues long. This clone was found once. Sequenced input: peripheral blood. V gene TRBV15 combines with J gene TRBJ2-7, with a weak D call TRBD1 (6 bases). The receptor's source is a man over 45 with active COVID-19. Here the CDR3 reads CATSRGRGYEQYF. The CDR3, as DNA: TGTGCCACCAGCAGGGGCAGGGGATACGAGCAGTACTTC.